Below are 22 T cell receptor beta chains sequenced from a single sample in a study of blood T cells in healthy people across ages. It was with a sample-barcoded 5' primer and a J-beta primer mix that a second PCR of about 6 to 12 cycles was run. TCRdb re-called the 5' RACE reads through MiXCR, storing one row per CDR3 protein. The sample comprises 1.5 million or so distinct CDR3 sequences, approximately 43% of which are singletons, and about 4% rests with the top ten. The sample taken for sequencing was blood. The receptor source for this set is a woman under 30 in good health.

The chain recombines TRBV5-1 with TRBJ2-4, with TRBD1 matching 10 bases. CDR3 length: 15 residues. J was trimmed by 4 bases and V by 2 bases; bases with no gene match: 3. The germline V gene encodes CDR1 SGHRS and CDR2 YFSETQ. CDR3 region: CASSFGDRGKNIQYF. DNA for the CDR3: TGCGCCAGCAGCTTCGGGGACAGGGGTAAAAACATTCAGTACTTC. The whole variable domain, remainder taken from reference TRBV5-1 and TRBJ2-4, is KAGVTQTPRYLIKTRGQQVTLSCSPISGHRSVSWYQQTPGQGLQFLFEYFSETQRNKGNFPGRFSGRQFSNSRSEMNVSTLELGDSALYLCASSFGDRGKNIQYFGAGTRLSVL.

V and J are TRBV28 and TRBJ2-3; the match to TRBD2 covers 13 bases. The ends lost 4 bases at V and 5 bases at J; junction bases unmatched: 9. Germline assignment: CDR1 MDHEN and CDR2 SYDVKM. This CDR3 is built from 17 residues. The CDR3 bases are TGTGCCAGCAGTTCATTCACCGGGACTAGCGGGGTAGATACGCAGTATTTT. Protein: CASSSFTGTSGVDTQYF.

There are a few counts of this clonotype. This sequence joins TRBV7-2 and TRBJ1-6; D unclear. The CDR3 contains 13 residues. Trimming cost V 3 bases and J 7 bases, with 7 bases left between them. Germline V gene lookup returns CDR1 SGHTA and CDR2 FQGNSA. The CDR3, as DNA: TGTGCCAGCAGCTTCCTTGGGAATTCACCCCTCCACTTT. It encodes CASSFLGNSPLHF.

This clonotype was counted only a few times. The chain employs TRBV4-1 and TRBJ1-2, with a possible D match to TRBD1 (6 bases). Germline V gives CDR1 MGHRA, CDR2 YSYEKL. The V and J ends lost 3 bases and 8 bases respectively, with 16 bases between them. The CDR3 length is 14 residues. The CDR3 is CASSQSGGFKGYTF. The CDR3 DNA is TGCGCCAGCAGCCAGTCGGGGGGCTTCAAAGGCTACACCTTC.

The DNA of the CDR3 is TGTGCCAGCAGCATACAGGATCAGCCCCAGCATTTT. This translates into CASSIQDQPQHF. The V gene is TRBV7-2, the J gene TRBJ1-5, with a possible D match to TRBD1 (5 bases). The V gene lost 5 bases and the J gene lost 5 bases, with 7 bases spanning the gap. The CDR3 runs 12 residues. Germline-derived CDR1 and CDR2 are SGHTA and FQGNSA.

This chain uses TRBV20-1 with TRBJ2-7, with 8 positions matching TRBD1. Germline V CDR1 and CDR2: DFQATT, SNEGSKA (reference sequence). V lost 3 bases and J lost 5; bases outside the gene matches: 9. The CDR3 runs to 14 residues. In DNA form, the CDR3 reads TGCAGTGCTAGGCAACGACAGGGGCTCGACGAGCAGTACTTC. Translation: CSARQRQGLDEQYF.

The gene calls are TRBV5-1 and TRBJ2-7; possible D gene TRBD1, 6 bases. Trimming took off 2 bases at V and 4 bases at J, with 16 bases between the two ends. The CDR3 contains 15 residues. Germline V gene data show CDR1 as SGHRS and CDR2 as YFSETQ. As DNA, the CDR3 is TGCGCCAGCAGCTTCATCCAGGGGTCGACGTACGAGCAGTACTTC. Amino acids: CASSFIQGSTYEQYF.

Here the CDR3 reads CASSSTGTSGFPLGRQYF. The DNA for the CDR3 is TGTGCCAGCAGCAGTACCGGGACTAGCGGATTTCCCCTGGGTAGGCAGTACTTC. This chain connects TRBV6-1 to TRBJ2-4; 11 bases are shared with TRBD2. With 6 bases clipped from V and 13 bases from J, the junction kept 23 bases outside the gene matches. Germline CDR1 and CDR2: MNHNS and SASEGT. The CDR3 sequence is 18 residues long.

This clonotype appeared a few times. J is TRBJ1-2 and V is TRBV4-1; no firm D call. Per germline, CDR1 MGHRA and CDR2 YSYEKL. This CDR3 is built from 14 residues. Between the trimmed V and J ends, which lost 4 bases and 5 bases, there was a span of 14 bases. This CDR3 is CASSPAQVGYGYTF. In DNA form, the CDR3 reads TGCGCCAGCAGCCCGGCCCAGGTCGGGTATGGCTACACCTTC.

The CDR3: CASSQPSDYEQYF. The CDR3 DNA reads as TGTGCCAGCAGCCAGCCGTCGGACTACGAGCAGTACTTC. The J gene is TRBJ2-7, the V gene TRBV7-9; the D is unclear. Trimming pared 5 bases from V and 3 bases from J, leaving 11 bases between. This CDR3 comprises 13 residues. Germline V lookup: CDR1 SEHNR, CDR2 FQNEAQ (reference sequence).

V usage is TRBV12-3 or TRBV12-4 and J usage is TRBJ2-3, with D perhaps matching TRBD2 (6 bases). The CDR3 consists of 15 residues. The ends were cut back, 5 bases at V and 0 bases at J, with 12 bases in the middle. CDR3 region: CASSPGDLSTDTQYF. DNA of the CDR3: TGTGCCAGCAGTCCCGGGGACTTAAGCACAGATACGCAGTATTTT.

This clonotype occurred a few times. The chain uses TRBV15 and TRBJ2-7; D gene unclear. The CDR3 runs 12 residues. Germline-derived CDR1 and CDR2 are LNHNV and YYDKDF (reference sequence). Trimming shortened V by 1 base and J by 4 bases, and 5 bases separated the two germline ends. The CDR3 loop is CATSRGGYEQYF. CDR3 nucleotide sequence: TGTGCCACCAGCAGAGGAGGTTACGAGCAGTACTTC. The entire variable domain, with the rest obtained from reference TRBV15 and TRBJ2-7, is as follows: DAMVIQNPRYQVTQFGKPVTLSCSQTLNHNVMYWYQQKSSQAPKLLFHYYDKDFNNEADTPDNFQSRRPNTSFCFLDIRSPGLGDTAMYLCATSRGGYEQYFGPGTRLTVT.

The V gene is TRBV7-2, the J gene TRBJ1-5; D is unclear. CDR1 is SGHTA, CDR2 FQGNSA, per germline. There are 13 residues in the CDR3. Trimming took 1 base from V and 7 from J, leaving 8 bases between them. CDR3 region: CASSLEFRQPQHF. CDR3 nucleotides: TGTGCCAGCAGCTTAGAATTCAGACAGCCCCAGCATTTT.

The CDR3: CAWSDYRGAVYGYTF. DNA of the CDR3: TGTGCCTGGAGCGACTACAGGGGAGCGGTCTATGGCTACACCTTC. This chain connects TRBV30 to TRBJ1-2; the match to TRBD1 covers 7 bases. Unmatched junction bases numbered 11, after V lost 3 bases and J lost 4 bases. Germline CDR1 reads GTSNPN; CDR2 reads SVGIG (reference sequence). This CDR3 contains 15 residues. The full variable domain, in which reference TRBV30 and TRBJ1-2 provide the parts outside the CDR3, is SQTIHQWPATLVQPVGSPLSLECTVEGTSNPNLYWYRQAAGRGLQLLFYSVGIGQISSEVPQNLSASRPQDRQFILSSKKLLLSDSGFYLCAWSDYRGAVYGYTFGSGTRLTVV.

As to this clonotype: At one end the junction does not follow the germline gene, possibly because of a read error. The chain links TRBV9 to TRBJ2-1; 8 bases match TRBD2. The length of the CDR3 is 15 residues. CDR1 and CDR2 from the germline V gene are SGDLS and YYNGEE. CDR3 residues: CASSVSLAEVNGQFF. In DNA, the CDR3 is TGTGCCAGCAGCGTATCACTAGCGGAGGTTAATGGGCAGTTCTTC.

In its sample, this clonotype was seen once. The chain is built from TRBV6-2 or TRBV6-3 and TRBJ2-2, with 8 bases that match TRBD2. The CDR3 is made up of 13 amino acids. From germline, CDR1 is MNHEY and CDR2 SVGEGT. V trimming: 10 bases; J trimming: 4 bases; junction bases outside the gene matches: 5. The CDR3 DNA sequence: TGTGCCATCGCCGCGGGGGGCACCGGGGAGCTGTTTTTT. It yields the protein CAIAAGGTGELFF.

V gene TRBV12-3 or TRBV12-4 combines with J gene TRBJ2-3, with D possibly TRBD2 on 7 matching bases. Trimming left V 3 bases short and J 4 bases short, with 17 bases between. The CDR3 contains 16 residues. The CDR3 DNA reads TGTGCCAGCAGTTTCCTCAGGGGCGGGAGCGCAGATACGCAGTATTTT. Translated: CASSFLRGGSADTQYF.

The rearrangement uses TRBV3-1 and TRBJ1-2, with D uncertain. V lost 4 bases to trimming and J lost 1 base, with 16 bases between them. This CDR3 contains 16 residues. Looked up from germline, CDR1 is LGHDT and CDR2 is YNNKEL (reference sequence). CDR3 DNA: TGTGCCAGCAGCCCCTCCGGATGGGAGTTTAACTATGGCTACACCTTC. Protein product: CASSPSGWEFNYGYTF.

This chain links TRBV29-1 with TRBJ1-2; D gene ambiguous. The germline V gene encodes CDR1 SQVTM and CDR2 ANQGSEA. The V end was cut by 0 bases, the J end by 4 bases, with 9 bases between. The CDR3 runs 13 residues. The CDR3, as DNA: TGCAGCGTTGAAGAAGGGCCCCGCTATGGCTACACCTTC. Translation: CSVEEGPRYGYTF.

As DNA, the CDR3 is TGTGCCAGCAGTTACTCGGACAGGGTACCTGGCTACACCTTC. Protein: CASSYSDRVPGYTF. V is TRBV6-6 and J is TRBJ1-2, with 8 bases fitting TRBD1. Looked up from germline, CDR1 is MNHNY and CDR2 is SVGAGI (reference sequence). CDR3 size: 14 residues. V trimming: 0 bases; J trimming: 7 bases; junction bases outside the gene matches: 4.

This clonotype appeared a few times. The rearrangement uses TRBV5-1 and TRBJ1-2; D possibly corresponds to TRBD1 (5 bases). CDR3 length: 16 amino acids. V lost 6 bases, J lost 10 bases, and 28 bases lay in between. Germline V CDR1 and CDR2: SGHRS, YFSETQ. The CDR3 sequence is CASTSSRDGGKLAYTF. The CDR3 bases are TGCGCCAGCACAAGCTCACGCGATGGGGGGAAGTTAGCCTACACCTTC.

This rearrangement joins TRBV27 to TRBJ2-7; D not resolved. This CDR3 comprises 14 residues. V lost 5 bases, J lost 0 bases, and 11 bases lay in between. Germline CDR1 reads MNHEY; CDR2 reads SMNVEV (reference sequence). The CDR3 DNA reads as TGTGCCAGCAGTCCGAAGAGGAGCTCCTACGAGCAGTACTTC. Amino acid sequence: CASSPKRSSYEQYF.